These T cell receptor beta chains were read from a single sample in a study of post-analysis software for immune sequencing data. One entry per CDR3 protein, called by TCRdb with MiXCR from the PCR reads. This sample has fewer than 900,000 distinct CDR3 sequences, with 46% found just once. Sequencing used blood. Receptors were obtained from a girl aged 5-17 years with multiple sclerosis. CDR3s leave out the opening cysteine and the closing phenylalanine or tryptophan.

TRBJ2-7,TRBV6-1,ASSEVLAGAYEQY
TRBJ2-2,TRBV7-2,ASSRTGFTVGSGELF
TRBJ2-1,TRBV5-6,ASSLGTRIRQF
TRBJ2-7,TRBV18,ASSPATGREQY
TRBJ2-6,TRBV6-5,ASSYSRPGQSFSGANVLT
TRBJ2-2,TRBV7-7,ASSPSWGERFGELF
.,TRBV10-2,ASSETGTNNEQY
TRBJ2-1,TRBV11-2,ASSPLWAANEQF
TRBJ2-1,TRBV4-1,ASSQDRTPQF
TRBJ1-2,TRBV4-1,ASSQDRQRGGYT
TRBJ2-3,TRBV29-1,SAGGGRRTGDTQY
TRBJ1-4,TRBV7-2,ASSKSEEKLF
TRBJ1-4,TRBV25-1,ASRSVETNEKLF
TRBJ2-7,TRBV20-1,SARAGKGGPHEQY
TRBJ2-3,TRBV5-1,ASSSRGGLATGTQY
TRBJ2-5,TRBV12-3/TRBV12-4,ASSPHGLAARKTQY
TRBJ2-5,TRBV2,ASSLSQGAPGTQY
TRBJ2-5,TRBV29-1,SGWTEETQY
TRBJ2-7,TRBV4-1,ASSQPGQGLFEQY
TRBJ1-2,TRBV20-1,SARGLDHTGSTRDSYGYT
TRBJ2-7,TRBV12-3/TRBV12-4,ASSLGPLAEQY